This T cell receptor (beta chain) appears in the sequencing data of a study of shared clonotypes between healthy human individuals. Each replicate PCR on the sorted subsets used about 0.2 ug DNA (roughly 27,000 T cell genomes). Original analysis: Because ImmunoSEQ provided only junction sequences with no quality scores, the filtering differed. Some clones are missing from TCRdb's copy, which holds only in-frame ones; the method was immunoSEQ multiplex PCR. Clone size and the V and J calls come from that table; the DNA yielded D and trimming. The data hold more than 2 million clones, with roughly 95% observed a single time. Germline V gene data show CDR1 as SGHAT and CDR2 as FQNNGV. The CDR3 sequence is 12 residues long. V was cut by 5 bases and J by 3 bases, with 8 bases left in between. Findings and limits, study-wide: Even with large depth, rarefaction showed that sorted-subset sequencing was incomplete.

Details on this clone: Its target is unknown.

The study separated CD4+ cells into CD45RA+ naive and CD45RA-negative memory subsets. The sample consisted of naive CD4+ T cells sorted from blood. Subset defined: CD45RA+ positively selected. The J gene is TRBJ2-7, the V gene TRBV11-2; D uncertain. The sequence derives from a man aged 18-30 years in good health. The CDR3 DNA follows: TGTGCCAGCAGCCCTCAATACTACGAGCAGTACTTC. This gives the protein CASSPQYYEQYF.